This passage covers 27 T cell receptor beta chains from one sample sequenced in a study of patients and donors after allogeneic stem cell transplantation. TCRdb reanalysed the RT-PCR reads using MiXCR and keeps one entry per CDR3 protein. The data contain around 200,000 distinct CDR3 sequences, about 37% of them singletons. Source material: blood, either unsorted or a sorted T cell fraction (not recorded which). These receptor sequences come from a human donor who was either an allogeneic HSCT recipient or a stem cell or donor lymphocyte infusion donor (not recorded which). It is not recorded whose cells these are; they may come from a transplant donor.

The gene calls are TRBV4-1 and TRBJ2-2, with TRBD1 matching over 10 bases. Per the germline V gene, CDR1 is MGHRA and CDR2 is YSYEKL. Germline trimming cut 3 bases from V and 6 bases from J; bases unmatched to any gene: 4. The CDR3 is made up of 15 amino acids. Written as DNA, the CDR3 is TGCGCCAGCAGCCACCCAGGACAGGGGGCCGGGGAGCTGTTTTTT. It translates to CASSHPGQGAGELFF.

The V gene is TRBV7-8, the J gene TRBJ1-6; no reliable D call. Germline CDR1 SGHVS, CDR2 FQNEAQ. V dropped 3 bases and J dropped 8 bases, with 14 bases sitting between them. CDR3 length equals 15 residues. CDR3 nucleotides: TGTGCCAGCAGCTTGCAAGCCGGGAGCTATTCACCCCTCCACTTT. Protein sequence: CASSLQAGSYSPLHF.

J is TRBJ2-3 and V is TRBV5-1; 8 positions agree with TRBD2. V trimming: 1 base; J trimming: 0 bases; junction bases outside the gene matches: 7. CDR3 length: 17 residues. CDR1 and CDR2 (germline): SGHRS, YFSETQ. The chain's CDR3 is CASSLTRGGQSTDTQYF. CDR3 bases: TGCGCCAGCAGCTTGACACGGGGGGGCCAGAGCACAGATACGCAGTATTTT.

This clonotype showed up many times. CDR3 sequence: CASSFGQGGQPQHF. CDR3 DNA sequence: TGTGCCAGCAGTTTCGGACAGGGTGGCCAGCCCCAGCATTTT. The chain joins TRBV6-6 to TRBJ1-5; 8 nucleotides align to TRBD1. The CDR3 runs to 14 residues. The germline gives CDR1 MNHNY, CDR2 SVGAGI (reference sequence). V lost 4 bases and J lost 7; bases outside the gene matches: 6.

A few counts support this clonotype. The chain carries TRBV12-3 or TRBV12-4 and TRBJ1-2; D unresolved. The CDR3 is 12 amino acids. The V end was cut by 0 bases, the J end by 8 bases, with 7 bases between. The CDR3 here is CASSLAMSGYTF. Written as DNA, the CDR3 is TGTGCCAGCAGTTTAGCGATGAGCGGCTACACCTTC.

The chain has TRBV7-6 and TRBJ1-6; a possible D gene is TRBD1 (5 bases). The germline V gene has CDR1 SGHVS and CDR2 FNYEAQ. With 2 bases removed from V and 7 bases from J, the gap between germline ends came to 12 bases. The CDR3 contains 15 residues. The CDR3 sequence is CASSLQGNLNSPLHF. DNA for the CDR3: TGTGCCAGCAGCTTACAGGGAAATCTAAATTCACCCCTCCACTTT.

This clonotype has more than one count but fewer than ten. The V gene is TRBV20-1, the J gene TRBJ1-6, with 7 bases matching TRBD1. The CDR3 covers 15 residues. With 0 bases clipped from V and 9 bases from J, the junction kept 8 bases outside the gene matches. Germline CDR1 reads DFQATT; CDR2 reads SNEGSKA (reference sequence). CDR3 nucleotides: TGCAGTGCTAGAGATCTGGGACAGCTCTCTTCACCCCTCCACTTT. It yields the protein CSARDLGQLSSPLHF.

The chain has TRBV7-3 and TRBJ1-1; possibly TRBD1 for D (5 bases). V lost 1 base to trimming and J lost 10 bases, with 13 bases between them. Looked up from germline, CDR1 is SGHTA and CDR2 is FQGTGA. The CDR3 is 13 amino acids. DNA of the CDR3: TGTGCCAGCAGCTTAAGTACCGGGACGCGAGCTTTCTTT. Translating it yields CASSLSTGTRAFF.

The V gene is TRBV12-3 or TRBV12-4, the J gene TRBJ1-2; D is possibly TRBD1 (5 bases). The length of the CDR3 is 13 residues. The V end lost 7 bases, the J end lost 2 bases, and 11 bases lay between the germline ends. The CDR3 DNA reads TGTGCCAGCACCCCAGGGTTCAACTATGGCTACACCTTC. Translating it yields CASTPGFNYGYTF.

The V and J genes are TRBV15 and TRBJ1-5; D ambiguous. Trimming took 0 bases from V and 3 from J, leaving 6 bases between them. The germline V gene encodes CDR1 LNHNV and CDR2 YYDKDF (reference sequence). The length of the CDR3 is 14 residues. The CDR3 loop reads CATSRDLANQPQHF. DNA for the CDR3: TGTGCCACCAGCAGAGATTTGGCCAATCAGCCCCAGCATTTT.

This clonotype was found once. CDR3 sequence (DNA): TGTGCCAGCAGCAAAAGAAAAGCGGGGGGGATATACAATGAGCAGTTCTTC. Amino acid sequence: CASSKRKAGGIYNEQFF. The rearrangement links TRBV21-1 to TRBJ2-1; the D call in the table, TRBD2, was not verified against the DNA. TRBV21-1 is noted as a pseudogene. This CDR3 is 17 amino acids long.

This chain connects TRBV5-5 to TRBJ2-3; the match to TRBD2 covers 14 bases. This CDR3 has 20 residues. Germline V gene lookup returns CDR1 SGHKS and CDR2 YYEKEE (reference sequence). V was pared by 1 base and J by 0 bases, with 10 bases of the junction left unmatched. The CDR3 is CASSLNPGLAGADSTDTQYF. The DNA for the CDR3 is TGTGCCAGCAGCTTGAACCCGGGACTAGCGGGGGCCGATAGCACAGATACGCAGTATTTT. Variable domain in full (rest from reference TRBV5-5 and TRBJ2-3): DAGVTQSPTHLIKTRGQQVTLRCSPISGHKSVSWYQQVLGQGPQFIFQYYEKEERGRGNFPDRFSARQFPNYSSELNVNALLLGDSALYLCASSLNPGLAGADSTDTQYFGPGTRLTVL.

CDR3 DNA sequence: TGCGCCAGCAGGGGACAGGGAGCAGATACGCAGTATTTT. Residues: CASRGQGADTQYF. The chain couples TRBV10-1 to TRBJ2-3; 9 nucleotides line up with TRBD1. V shed 6 bases and J 4 bases; nucleotides not matched to a gene: 2. Germline CDR1 WNHNN, CDR2 SYGVQD (reference sequence). The CDR3 loop spans 13 amino acids.

This clonotype has at least ten counts. The V gene is TRBV7-9, the J gene TRBJ1-1; TRBD1 matches at 9 bases. Germline V gene lookup returns CDR1 SEHNR and CDR2 FQNEAQ (reference sequence). V lost 3 bases, J lost 10 bases, and 6 bases stayed unmatched. This CDR3 has 13 residues. The CDR3 DNA sequence: TGTGCCAGCAGCTTTCGACAGGGGGAGGGAGCTTTCTTT. Translating gives CASSFRQGEGAFF.

The chain uses TRBV7-9 and TRBJ2-5; 8 bases fit TRBD1. J gave up 5 bases and V 6 bases, and 11 bases lay outside the gene matches. The CDR3 contains 15 residues. CDR1 SEHNR and CDR2 FQNEAQ come from the germline V gene (reference sequence). CDR3 DNA: TGTGCCAGCAGGAGGAGGACAGGGATGAAGGAGACCCAGTACTTC. Amino acids: CASRRRTGMKETQYF.

This clonotype has more than one count but fewer than ten. The chain links TRBV4-3 to TRBJ2-1, with 11 bases aligning to TRBD2. CDR1 is LGHNA and CDR2 is YSLEER in the germline V gene. V was clipped by 1 base and J by 9 bases; unmatched bases: 5. The CDR3 is 15 residues long. The CDR3 reads CASSQVSGGVREQFF. CDR3 sequence (DNA): TGCGCCAGCAGCCAAGTTAGCGGGGGGGTACGTGAGCAGTTCTTC.

This clonotype was detected only a few times. The chain employs TRBV12-3 or TRBV12-4 and TRBJ2-7, with 10 positions matching TRBD2. The CDR3 length is 14 residues. With 6 bases clipped from V and 2 bases from J, the junction kept 4 bases outside the gene matches. The CDR3 nucleotides are TGTGCCAGCAGCCCTAGCGGGGGAGCCTACGAGCAGTACTTC. It encodes CASSPSGGAYEQYF.

The rearrangement joins TRBV7-2 to TRBJ1-2; D perhaps matches TRBD1 (5 bases). V lost 3 bases to trimming and J lost 7 bases, with 12 bases between them. The CDR3 covers 13 residues. Germline assignment: CDR1 SGHTA and CDR2 FQGNSA. The CDR3 sequence: CASSLRQSSGYTF. CDR3 DNA sequence: TGTGCCAGCAGCTTGCGACAGTCGAGTGGCTACACCTTC.

This clonotype is a singleton in its sample. The rearrangement uses TRBV18 and TRBJ2-7, with TRBD2 matching 12 bases. The CDR3 covers 14 residues. The V segment lost 6 bases and the J segment 5 bases; nucleotides outside the gene matches: 5. CDR1 and CDR2 (germline): KGHSH, LQKENI. The DNA of the CDR3 is TGTGCCAGCTCGCGGACTAGCGGGGACCACGAGCAGTACTTC. Protein product: CASSRTSGDHEQYF.

In its sample, this clonotype was seen once. CDR3 region: CASSVQGRGGTDTQYF. DNA for the CDR3: TGTGCCAGCAGCGTACAGGGGCGGGGAGGCACAGATACGCAGTATTTT. V and J are TRBV9 and TRBJ2-3; D possibly matches TRBD1 or TRBD2 (6 bases each). The germline CDR1 and CDR2 sequences are SGDLS and YYNGEE. The V and J ends lost 1 base and 1 base respectively, with 13 bases between them. This CDR3 has 16 residues. The full variable domain, with the rest looked up from reference TRBV9 and TRBJ2-3, is DSGVTQTPKHLITATGQRVTLRCSPRSGDLSVYWYQQSLDQGLQFLIQYYNGEERAKGNILERFSAQQFPDLHSELNLSSLELGDSALYFCASSVQGRGGTDTQYFGPGTRLTVL.

The rearrangement uses TRBV10-3 and TRBJ1-3; the match to TRBD1 covers 7 bases. J gave up 0 bases and V 7 bases, and 3 bases lay outside the gene matches. The CDR3 is made up of 14 amino acids. Germline V lookup: CDR1 ENHRY, CDR2 SYGVKD. CDR3 bases: TGTGCCATCACCAGGGGGAACTCTGGAAACACCATATATTTT. As protein: CAITRGNSGNTIYF.

The rearrangement uses TRBV20-1 and TRBJ1-1, with a possible D match to TRBD1 (6 bases). CDR3 length equals 13 residues. The germline CDR1 and CDR2 sequences are DFQATT and SNEGSKA (reference sequence). Between the trimmed V and J ends, which lost 6 bases and 1 base, there was a span of 12 bases. DNA of the CDR3: TGCAGTGCGGGACGGGGGGCGAACACTGAAGCTTTCTTT. It is translated as CSAGRGANTEAFF.

This clonotype was seen only a few times. The CDR3 DNA is TGCGCCAGCAGCCGGGACGTAGGATCTTCCACAGATACGCAGTATTTT. Amino acids: CASSRDVGSSTDTQYF. The chain couples TRBV5-1 to TRBJ2-3; TRBD1 or TRBD2 may be the D gene (5 bases each). V was pared by 4 bases and J by 2 bases, with 17 bases between. Germline V gene lookup returns CDR1 SGHRS and CDR2 YFSETQ. The CDR3 runs to 16 residues.

This clonotype was found a few times. The rearrangement joins TRBV10-3 to TRBJ1-6, with D unresolved. Germline loops: CDR1 ENHRY, CDR2 SYGVKD. The V end was cut by 4 bases, the J end by 0 bases, with 7 bases between. The CDR3 runs 15 residues. The CDR3 here is CAISVESSYNSPLHF. CDR3 DNA: TGTGCCATCAGTGTGGAGAGCTCCTATAATTCACCCCTCCACTTT.

The J gene is TRBJ1-6, the V gene TRBV14; 7 nucleotides align to TRBD1. The V segment lost 4 bases and the J segment 10 bases; nucleotides outside the gene matches: 4. Germline loops: CDR1 SGHDN, CDR2 FVKESK. There are 13 residues in the CDR3. The CDR3 reads CASSPTGRSPLHF. For the CDR3, the DNA is TGTGCCAGCAGCCCGACAGGGAGATCACCCCTCCACTTT.

The chain recombines TRBV29-1 with TRBJ2-1; 7 positions match TRBD1. This CDR3 has 15 residues. J was trimmed by 8 bases and V by 3 bases; bases with no gene match: 13. The germline V gene has CDR1 SQVTM and CDR2 ANQGSEA. CDR3 loop: CSVDRHSGGGDEQFF. The CDR3 region has the DNA TGCAGCGTTGATCGGCACTCAGGGGGTGGCGATGAGCAGTTCTTC.

The chain recombines TRBV5-1 with TRBJ1-2; perhaps TRBD1 as D (5 bases). The CDR3 is 15 residues long. The V and J ends lost 0 bases and 5 bases respectively, with 14 bases between them. CDR1 is SGHRS and CDR2 is YFSETQ in the germline V gene. CDR3 protein: CASSLVGADGYGYTF. As DNA, the CDR3 is TGCGCCAGCAGCTTGGTTGGGGCAGATGGGTATGGCTACACCTTC.